The source of this TCR beta chain is a study of blood T cell repertoires in COVID-19. Study overall: The study drew acute and convalescent COVID-19 samples from the United States, Italy and Spain. T cells, B-cell-depleted T cells, or PBMCs provided the cDNA or gDNA that served as material.

After removal of 0 bases from V and 4 bases from J, the junction contained 4 bases not matched to a gene. CDR1 SGHNT and CDR2 YYREEE come from the germline V gene (reference sequence). The CDR3 spans 15 residues. Original handling: Reference gene primer amplification gave nucleated cell count estimates. Libraries were prepared by immunoSEQ multiplex PCR; TCRdb keeps only in-frame clonotypes and omits some of them. D and trimming were read from the DNA, whereas the V and J calls and clone size are those reported in that table. The sample holds some 250,000 clones, around four fifths seen once. The TCR comes from a man aged 60 to 75 with acute or convalescent COVID-19. Sequenced sample: peripheral blood. The chain recombines TRBV5-4 with TRBJ2-7, with 10 bases matching TRBD2. The DNA of the CDR3 is TGTGCCAGCAGCTTGGCTAGCGGGAGTCAATACGAGCAGTACTTC. It specifies CASSLASGSQYEQYF.